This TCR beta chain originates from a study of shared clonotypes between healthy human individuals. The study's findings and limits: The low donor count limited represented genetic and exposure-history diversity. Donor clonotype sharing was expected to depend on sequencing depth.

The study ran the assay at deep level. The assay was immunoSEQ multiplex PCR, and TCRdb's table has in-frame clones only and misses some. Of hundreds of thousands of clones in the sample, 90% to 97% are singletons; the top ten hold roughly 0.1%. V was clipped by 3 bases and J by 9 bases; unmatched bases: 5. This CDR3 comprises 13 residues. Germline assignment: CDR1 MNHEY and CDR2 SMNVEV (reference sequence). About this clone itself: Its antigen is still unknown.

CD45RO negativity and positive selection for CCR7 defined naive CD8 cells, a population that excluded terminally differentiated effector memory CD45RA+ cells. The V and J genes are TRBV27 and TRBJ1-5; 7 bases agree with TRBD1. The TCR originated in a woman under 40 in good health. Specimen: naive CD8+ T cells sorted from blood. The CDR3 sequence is CASSFDRAAPQHF. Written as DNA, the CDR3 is TGTGCCAGCAGTTTCGACAGGGCGGCGCCCCAGCATTTT.